The 21 T cell receptor beta chains in this list originate from one sample, sequenced in a study of T cells after posttransplantation cyclophosphamide. Produced via immunoSEQ multiplex PCR; TCRdb's table is partial and in-frame only. The record shows some 16,000 clones for this sample, with no singletons present. Cyclophosphamide on days +3 and +4 followed busulfan-fludarabine conditioning and a marrow graft. The sequenced sample was PBMCs, obtained after allogeneic stem cell transplant with posttransplant cyclophosphamide. The receptor source for this set is a female patient between 30 and 39 years old who received an allogeneic stem cell transplant from a related donor, was CMV-positive, and had no GVHD. Some of the T cells may derive from the graft donor.

This clone was seen at least ten times. This chain links TRBV7-9 with TRBJ1-1, with 7 bases matching TRBD1. Germline-derived CDR1 and CDR2 are SEHNR and FQNEAQ (reference sequence). The trim removed 6 bases at V and 0 bases at J, leaving 13 bases unmatched. The CDR3 sequence is 17 residues long. The CDR3 DNA reads TGTGCCAGCAGTTCATACAGGGGCCTACTCATGAACACTGAAGCTTTCTTT. This sequence encodes CASSSYRGLLMNTEAFF. Complete variable domain (other parts from reference TRBV7-9 and TRBJ1-1): DTGVSQNPRHKITKRGQNVTFRCDPISEHNRLYWYRQTLGQGPEFLTYFQNEAQLEKSRLLSDRFSAERPKGSFSTLEIQRTEQGDSAMYLCASSSYRGLLMNTEAFFGQGTRLTVV.

Ten or more counts support this clone. This sequence joins TRBV7-2 and TRBJ2-7; 8 bases fit TRBD1. CDR3 size: 15 residues. J gave up 0 bases and V 1 base, and 2 bases lay outside the gene matches. CDR1 and CDR2 from the germline V gene are SGHTA and FQGNSA. The CDR3 region has the DNA TGTGCCAGCAGCTTAGAGACAGGGGTCTCCTACGAGCAGTACTTC. Amino acids: CASSLETGVSYEQYF.

In its sample, this clone was seen many times. This chain's CDR3 is CASSRLLREGTQYF. CDR3 sequence (DNA): TGTGCCAGCAGCCGGCTCTTGCGGGAAGGGACCCAGTACTTC. The V and J genes are TRBV11-2 and TRBJ2-5; weak D call: TRBD2 (6 bases). V gave up 5 bases and J gave up 7 bases, with 17 bases separating them. Germline values: CDR1 SGHAT, CDR2 FQNNGV. The CDR3 covers 14 residues.

This clone appeared many times. J is TRBJ2-4 and V is TRBV19; TRBD2 is a possible D gene (6 bases). Deletions cut 5 bases from V and 0 bases from J, with 23 bases between. The CDR3 spans 19 residues. Per germline, CDR1 LNHDA and CDR2 SQIVND (reference sequence). The CDR3 DNA reads TGTGCCAGTAGTCCATCCCAGAGAGTAGCGGCCCTAGCCAAAAACATTCAGTACTTC. Protein product: CASSPSQRVAALAKNIQYF.

This clone has a count of ten or more. The chain recombines TRBV27 with TRBJ2-7; 7 bases agree with TRBD1. Germline V gene lookup returns CDR1 MNHEY and CDR2 SMNVEV (reference sequence). The CDR3 totals 14 residues. J gave up 1 base and V 6 bases, and 6 bases lay outside the gene matches. CDR3 coding DNA: TGTGCCAGCAGACTACGGGACAGTTCCTACGAGCAGTACTTC. This sequence encodes CASRLRDSSYEQYF.

This clone was found many times. The DNA of the CDR3 is TGTGCCAGCAGTTTTTGGGGCGGGAGCTCCACCGGGGAGCTGTTTTTT. It is translated as CASSFWGGSSTGELFF. The V gene is TRBV28, the J gene TRBJ2-2, with TRBD2 matching 7 bases. Germline trimming cut 3 bases from V and 4 bases from J; bases unmatched to any gene: 8. Per germline, CDR1 MDHEN and CDR2 SYDVKM. This CDR3 has 16 residues.

This clone came up many times. The identical CDR3 is also encoded by other nucleotide sequences in the sample. The chain recombines TRBV6-1 with TRBJ2-5; D is undetermined. Germline CDR1 reads MNHNS; CDR2 reads SASEGT. CDR3 length equals 14 residues. The ends were cut back, 1 base at V and 1 base at J, with 7 bases in the middle. The CDR3: CASSEGGSQETQYF. The CDR3 DNA is TGTGCCAGCAGTGAAGGAGGCAGCCAAGAGACCCAGTACTTC.

This clone has ten or more counts. V usage is TRBV28 and J usage is TRBJ2-5; tentatively, D is TRBD2 (6 bases). V was cut by 2 bases and J by 4 bases, with 8 bases left in between. This CDR3 has 13 residues. Germline-derived CDR1 and CDR2 are MDHEN and SYDVKM. This CDR3 is CASSLGTVETQYF. Here the CDR3 DNA reads TGTGCCAGCAGTTTAGGGACTGTAGAGACCCAGTACTTC.

This clone was seen repeatedly, ten times or more. This sequence joins TRBV9 and TRBJ2-3; perhaps TRBD2 as D (6 bases). Germline V CDR1 and CDR2: SGDLS, YYNGEE. The germline V and J ends were trimmed by 2 bases and 2 bases, with 9 bases remaining between them. The CDR3 spans 14 residues. The CDR3 sequence: CASSVGLSTDTQYF. The CDR3 DNA is TGTGCCAGCAGCGTTGGACTATCCACAGATACGCAGTATTTT. Using reference TRBV9 and TRBJ2-3 for the parts outside the CDR3, the full variable domain is DSGVTQTPKHLITATGQRVTLRCSPRSGDLSVYWYQQSLDQGLQFLIQYYNGEERAKGNILERFSAQQFPDLHSELNLSSLELGDSALYFCASSVGLSTDTQYFGPGTRLTVL.

This clone came up many times. Here the CDR3 omits its conserved ending phenylalanine or tryptophan, so a read error is the likely source. V is TRBV6-6 and J is TRBJ2-7, with 7 bases lining up with TRBD1. V was pared by 6 bases and J by 0 bases, with 2 bases of the junction left unmatched. The CDR3 is made up of 13 amino acids. Germline V gene data show CDR1 as MNHNY and CDR2 as SVGAGI (reference sequence). CDR3 nucleotide sequence: TGTGCCAGCAGCGAGGGGGCCTCCTACGAGCAGTACCTC. Its protein is CASSEGASYEQYL.

This clone was seen ten or more times. The chain uses TRBV29-1 and TRBJ1-1; perhaps TRBD1 as D (5 bases). Per the germline V gene, CDR1 is SQVTM and CDR2 is ANQGSEA. The V gene lost 6 bases and the J gene lost 1 base, with 12 bases spanning the gap. The CDR3 consists of 13 residues. The CDR3 sequence is CSVAGRANTEAFF. The DNA for the CDR3 is TGCAGCGTCGCTGGCAGGGCGAACACTGAAGCTTTCTTT.

This clone showed up many times. The V and J genes are TRBV7-9 and TRBJ1-3; D is perhaps TRBD1 (6 bases). Trimming took 5 bases from V and 0 from J, leaving 20 bases between them. The CDR3 sequence is 18 residues long. Germline assignment: CDR1 SEHNR and CDR2 FQNEAQ (reference sequence). CDR3 protein: CASSRIRTAIYSGNTIYF. In nucleotides, the CDR3 is TGTGCCAGCAGCCGGATACGGACAGCCATTTACTCTGGAAACACCATATATTTT.

There are many counts of this clone. V usage is TRBV7-2 and J usage is TRBJ1-5; D ambiguous. Germline CDR1 is SGHTA and CDR2 is FQGNSA. CDR3 length: 12 amino acids. Trimming removed 3 bases from V and 6 bases from J, with 6 bases in between. The CDR3 DNA reads as TGTGCCAGCAGCTTTAACAGTCAGCCCCAGCATTTT. It codes for CASSFNSQPQHF.

At least ten counts were recorded for this clone. The sample has other DNA sequences that encode this CDR3 too. This chain joins TRBV21-1 and TRBJ1-2; TRBD1, as called in the table, went unchecked against the DNA. TRBV21-1 is listed as a pseudogene. The CDR3 is 20 amino acids. The CDR3 sequence: CASSKSAFPSGQGNNYGYTF. The CDR3 bases are TGTGCCAGCAGCAAAAGCGCTTTCCCATCAGGACAGGGTAATAACTATGGCTACACCTTC.

This clone was seen ten or more times. The rearrangement joins TRBV7-9 to TRBJ1-1, with D possibly matching TRBD1 (5 bases). Germline values: CDR1 SEHNR, CDR2 FQNEAQ (reference sequence). V lost 5 bases to trimming and J lost 3 bases, with 16 bases between them. This CDR3 contains 15 residues. The CDR3 DNA reads as TGTGCCAGCAGCCCAAGGTCACAGGTCTACACTGAAGCTTTCTTT. Translating it yields CASSPRSQVYTEAFF. The whole variable domain, filled in from reference TRBV7-9 and TRBJ1-1, reads DTGVSQNPRHKITKRGQNVTFRCDPISEHNRLYWYRQTLGQGPEFLTYFQNEAQLEKSRLLSDRFSAERPKGSFSTLEIQRTEQGDSAMYLCASSPRSQVYTEAFFGQGTRLTVV.

This clone was observed many times. This chain links TRBV6-1 with TRBJ1-2; TRBD1 matches 9 bases. Germline V gene lookup returns CDR1 MNHNS and CDR2 SASEGT. V dropped 6 bases and J dropped 5; count of bases not matched to a gene: 10. This CDR3 comprises 15 residues. Written as DNA, the CDR3 is TGTGCCAGCAGAGACCCCGGGACAGGGCGGTATGGCTACACCTTC. Its protein is CASRDPGTGRYGYTF.

In this sample, this clone turned up many times. The V call is TRBV27, the J call TRBJ1-2; no definite D call. Germline CDR1 MNHEY, CDR2 SMNVEV (reference sequence). V shed 5 bases and J shed 3 bases, with 10 bases lying between them. CDR3 size: 13 residues. The CDR3 is CASSRWQDYGYTF. Written as DNA, the CDR3 is TGTGCCAGCAGTCGCTGGCAGGACTATGGCTACACCTTC.

This clone was seen at least ten times. The V call is TRBV19, the J call TRBJ2-3, with 9 bases fitting TRBD2. The CDR3 has 15 residues. V trimming: 7 bases; J trimming: 1 base; junction bases outside the gene matches: 6. Germline V lookup: CDR1 LNHDA, CDR2 SQIVND (reference sequence). CDR3 in amino acids: CASTSGTSRTDTQYF. DNA of the CDR3: TGTGCCAGTACCTCCGGGACTAGCCGCACAGATACGCAGTATTTT.

The sample holds many counts of this clone. The chain uses TRBV5-6 and TRBJ1-2; 8 bases line up with TRBD1. This CDR3 spans 14 amino acids. V lost 0 bases and J lost 8; bases outside the gene matches: 6. The germline gives CDR1 SGHDT, CDR2 YYEEEE. The CDR3 protein is CASSLERTGYGYTF. In DNA, the CDR3 is TGTGCCAGCAGCTTGGAGCGGACAGGGTACGGCTACACCTTC.

This clone appeared many times. V is TRBV25-1 and J is TRBJ1-2, with TRBD1 matching 8 bases. The CDR3 is 15 amino acids. CDR1 is MGHDK, CDR2 SYGVNS, per germline. J was trimmed by 8 bases and V by 3 bases; bases with no gene match: 11. In nucleotides, the CDR3 is TGTGCCAGCAGTGACCCGCAGGGGGCCCATCGGGGCTACACCTTC. Its translation is CASSDPQGAHRGYTF.

This clone was counted ten times or more. This chain joins TRBV7-8 and TRBJ1-5; possible D gene TRBD1, 5 bases. CDR3 length: 17 residues. Trimming took off 6 bases at V and 0 bases at J, with 18 bases between the two ends. Germline CDR1 is SGHVS and CDR2 is FQNEAQ. CDR3 sequence reads: CASSKAGVTDSNQPQHF. CDR3 DNA: TGTGCCAGCAGTAAAGCGGGTGTGACAGATAGCAATCAGCCCCAGCATTTT.